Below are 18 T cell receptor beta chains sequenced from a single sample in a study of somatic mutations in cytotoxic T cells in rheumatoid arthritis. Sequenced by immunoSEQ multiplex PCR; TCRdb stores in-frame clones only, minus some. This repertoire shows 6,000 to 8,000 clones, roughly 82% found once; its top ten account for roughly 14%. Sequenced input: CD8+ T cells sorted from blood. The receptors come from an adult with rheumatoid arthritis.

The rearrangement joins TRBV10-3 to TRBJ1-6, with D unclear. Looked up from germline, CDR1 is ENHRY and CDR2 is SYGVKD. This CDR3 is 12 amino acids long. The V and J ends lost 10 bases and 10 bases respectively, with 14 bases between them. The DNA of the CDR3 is TGTGCCACCAGACCGGAGACATCACCCCTCCACTTT. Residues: CATRPETSPLHF.

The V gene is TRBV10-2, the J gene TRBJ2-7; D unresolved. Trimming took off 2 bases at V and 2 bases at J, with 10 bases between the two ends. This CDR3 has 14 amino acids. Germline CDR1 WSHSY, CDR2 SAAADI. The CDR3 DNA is TGCGCCAGCAGTGAGGGTTCGAAAACCTACGAGCAGTACTTC. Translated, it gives CASSEGSKTYEQYF.

CDR3 in DNA: TGTGCCACCAGCAGAGATCAGGCAGGCCGCTATGGCTACACCTTC. Translation gives CATSRDQAGRYGYTF. The chain links TRBV15 to TRBJ1-2; D ambiguous. The germline V and J ends were trimmed by 0 bases and 4 bases, with 12 bases remaining between them. The CDR3 loop spans 15 amino acids. The germline V gene has CDR1 LNHNV and CDR2 YYDKDF (reference sequence).

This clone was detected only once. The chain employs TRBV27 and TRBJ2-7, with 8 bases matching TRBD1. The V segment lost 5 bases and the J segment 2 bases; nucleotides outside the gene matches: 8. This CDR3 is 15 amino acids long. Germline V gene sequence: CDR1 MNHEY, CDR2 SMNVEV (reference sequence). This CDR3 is CASSPGQGVPYEQYF. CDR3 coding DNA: TGTGCCAGCAGTCCCGGACAGGGAGTCCCCTACGAGCAGTACTTC.

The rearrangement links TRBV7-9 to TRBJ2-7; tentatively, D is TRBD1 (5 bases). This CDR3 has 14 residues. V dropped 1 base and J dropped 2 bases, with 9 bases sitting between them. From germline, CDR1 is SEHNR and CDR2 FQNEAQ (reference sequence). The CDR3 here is CASSLGIGAYEQYF. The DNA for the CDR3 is TGTGCCAGCAGCTTAGGGATAGGGGCCTACGAGCAGTACTTC.

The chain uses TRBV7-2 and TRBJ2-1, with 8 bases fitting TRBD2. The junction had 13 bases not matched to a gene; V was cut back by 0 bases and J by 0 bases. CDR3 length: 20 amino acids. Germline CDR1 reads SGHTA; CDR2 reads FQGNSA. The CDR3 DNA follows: TGTGCCAGCAGCTTAGCGTTTAATTGGGCGGGGGGTAGCTCCTACAATGAGCAGTTCTTC. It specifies CASSLAFNWAGGSSYNEQFF.

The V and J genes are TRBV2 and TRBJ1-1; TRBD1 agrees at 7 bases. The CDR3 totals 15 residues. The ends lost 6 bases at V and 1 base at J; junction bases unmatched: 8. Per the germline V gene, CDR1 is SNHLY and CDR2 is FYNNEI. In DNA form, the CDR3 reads TGTGCCAGCAGCCCCAGGGGGTTTTCGAACACTGAAGCTTTCTTT. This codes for CASSPRGFSNTEAFF.

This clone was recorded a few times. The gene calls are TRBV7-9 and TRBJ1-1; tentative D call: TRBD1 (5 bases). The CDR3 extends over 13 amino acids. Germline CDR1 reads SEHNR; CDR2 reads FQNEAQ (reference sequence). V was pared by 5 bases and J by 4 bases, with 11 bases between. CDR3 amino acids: CASSPEGSTEAFF. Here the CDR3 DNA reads TGTGCCAGCAGCCCTGAGGGGAGCACTGAAGCTTTCTTT.

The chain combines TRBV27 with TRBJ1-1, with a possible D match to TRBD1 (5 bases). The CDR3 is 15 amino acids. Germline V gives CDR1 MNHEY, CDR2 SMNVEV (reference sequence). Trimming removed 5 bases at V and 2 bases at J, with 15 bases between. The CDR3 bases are TGTGCCAGCAGTGTCTCCCGGGGCTTTAACACTGAAGCTTTCTTT. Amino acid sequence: CASSVSRGFNTEAFF.

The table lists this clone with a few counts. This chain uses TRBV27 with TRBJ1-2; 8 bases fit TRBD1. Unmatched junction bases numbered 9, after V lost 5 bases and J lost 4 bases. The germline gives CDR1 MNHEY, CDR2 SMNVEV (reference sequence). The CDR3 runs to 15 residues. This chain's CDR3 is CASSAQGAFGYGYTF. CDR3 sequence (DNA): TGTGCCAGCAGTGCCCAGGGGGCGTTCGGCTATGGCTACACCTTC.

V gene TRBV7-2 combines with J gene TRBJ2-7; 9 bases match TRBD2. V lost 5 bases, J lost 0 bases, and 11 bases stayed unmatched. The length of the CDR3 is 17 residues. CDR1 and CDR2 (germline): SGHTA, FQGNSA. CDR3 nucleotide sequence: TGTGCCAGCAGCCGACAAGGAATTAGCGGGGGCTCCTACGAGCAGTACTTC. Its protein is CASSRQGISGGSYEQYF.

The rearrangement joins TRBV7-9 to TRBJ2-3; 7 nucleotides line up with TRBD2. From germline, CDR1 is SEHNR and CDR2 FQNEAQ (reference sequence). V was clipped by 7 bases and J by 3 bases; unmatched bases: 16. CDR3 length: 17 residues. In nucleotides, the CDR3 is TGTGCCAGCATCCCCATGGGGGGGTACCACGGGACAGATACGCAGTATTTT. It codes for CASIPMGGYHGTDTQYF.

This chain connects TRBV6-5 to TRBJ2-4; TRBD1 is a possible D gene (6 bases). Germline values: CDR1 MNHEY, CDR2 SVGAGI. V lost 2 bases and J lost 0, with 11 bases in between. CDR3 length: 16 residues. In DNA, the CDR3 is TGTGCCAGCAGTTACGGGACAAGCTTAGCCAAAAACATTCAGTACTTC. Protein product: CASSYGTSLAKNIQYF.

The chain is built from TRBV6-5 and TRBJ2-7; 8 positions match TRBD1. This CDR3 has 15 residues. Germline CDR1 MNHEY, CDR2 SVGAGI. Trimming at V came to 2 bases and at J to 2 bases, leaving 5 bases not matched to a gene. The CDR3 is CASSYHGQGAYEQYF. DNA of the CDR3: TGTGCCAGCAGTTACCACGGACAGGGAGCCTACGAGCAGTACTTC.

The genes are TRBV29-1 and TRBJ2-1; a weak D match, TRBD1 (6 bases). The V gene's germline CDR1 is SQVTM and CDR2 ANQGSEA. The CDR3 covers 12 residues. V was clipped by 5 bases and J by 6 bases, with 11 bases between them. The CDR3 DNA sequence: TGCAGCGTTAAGGGGGTGGCCAATGAGCAGTTCTTC. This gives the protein CSVKGVANEQFF.

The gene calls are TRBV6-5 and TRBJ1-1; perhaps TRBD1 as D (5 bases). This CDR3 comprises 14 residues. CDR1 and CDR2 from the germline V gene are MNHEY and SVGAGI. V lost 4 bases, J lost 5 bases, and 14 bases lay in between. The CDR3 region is CASSSREGWTEAFF. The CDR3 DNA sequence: TGTGCCAGCAGTTCCCGAGAGGGGTGGACTGAAGCTTTCTTT.

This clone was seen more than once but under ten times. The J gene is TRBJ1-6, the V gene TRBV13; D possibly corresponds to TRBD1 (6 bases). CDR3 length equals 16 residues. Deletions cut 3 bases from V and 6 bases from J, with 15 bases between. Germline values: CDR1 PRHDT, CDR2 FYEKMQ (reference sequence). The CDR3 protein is CASSLGGVKVNSPLHF. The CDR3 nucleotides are TGTGCCAGCAGCTTGGGGGGCGTGAAAGTTAATTCACCCCTCCACTTT. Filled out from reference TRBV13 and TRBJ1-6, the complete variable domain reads AAGVIQSPRHLIKEKRETATLKCYPIPRHDTVYWYQQGPGQDPQFLISFYEKMQSDKGSIPDRFSAQQFSDYHSELNMSSLELGDSALYFCASSLGGVKVNSPLHFGNGTRLTVT.

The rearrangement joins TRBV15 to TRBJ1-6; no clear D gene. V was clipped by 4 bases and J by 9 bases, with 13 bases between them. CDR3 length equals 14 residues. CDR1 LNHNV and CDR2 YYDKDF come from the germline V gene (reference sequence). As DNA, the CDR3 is TGTGCCACCAGCACCGACCGGGAAGGTTCACCCCTCCACTTT. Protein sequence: CATSTDREGSPLHF.